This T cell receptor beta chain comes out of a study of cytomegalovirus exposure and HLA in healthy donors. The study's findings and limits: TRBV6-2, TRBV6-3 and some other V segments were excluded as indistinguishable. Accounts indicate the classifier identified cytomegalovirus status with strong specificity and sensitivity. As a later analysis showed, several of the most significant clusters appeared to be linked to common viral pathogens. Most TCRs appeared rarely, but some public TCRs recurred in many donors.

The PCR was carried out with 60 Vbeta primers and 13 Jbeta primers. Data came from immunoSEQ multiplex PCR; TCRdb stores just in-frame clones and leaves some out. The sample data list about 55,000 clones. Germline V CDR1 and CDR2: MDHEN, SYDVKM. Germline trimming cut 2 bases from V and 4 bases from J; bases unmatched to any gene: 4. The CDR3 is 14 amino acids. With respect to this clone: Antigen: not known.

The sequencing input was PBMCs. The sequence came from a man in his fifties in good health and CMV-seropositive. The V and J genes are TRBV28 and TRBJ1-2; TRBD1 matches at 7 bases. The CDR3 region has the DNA TGTGCCAGCAGTTTACCGGACAGGCTCTATGGCTACACCTTC. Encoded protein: CASSLPDRLYGYTF.